Below, one TCR beta chain is given with its context. Amplification targeted TCR beta CDR3 regions from RNA transcripts. The TCR CDR3 was amplified in a first-round RT-PCR using the HTBI primer set. TCRdb reprocessed the multiplex PCR reads with MiXCR, giving one entry per CDR3 protein. The table has some 530,000 distinct CDR3 sequences, under 25% seen once. J lost 1 base, V lost 2 bases, and 9 bases had no gene match. The CDR3 sequence is 17 residues long. Germline lookup yields CDR1 MNHEY and CDR2 SMNVEV (reference sequence). These data originate in a study of T cells in Graves' hyperthyroidism and ophthalmopathy.

The sample taken for sequencing was blood. The chain couples TRBV27 to TRBJ2-7; 9 bases map to TRBD1. This TCR was recovered from a woman in her sixties or seventies with Graves' ophthalmopathy. The CDR3 spells CASSLRVPGTGSYEQYF. In DNA form, the CDR3 reads TGTGCCAGCAGTTTAAGGGTCCCCGGGACAGGGTCCTACGAGCAGTACTTC.